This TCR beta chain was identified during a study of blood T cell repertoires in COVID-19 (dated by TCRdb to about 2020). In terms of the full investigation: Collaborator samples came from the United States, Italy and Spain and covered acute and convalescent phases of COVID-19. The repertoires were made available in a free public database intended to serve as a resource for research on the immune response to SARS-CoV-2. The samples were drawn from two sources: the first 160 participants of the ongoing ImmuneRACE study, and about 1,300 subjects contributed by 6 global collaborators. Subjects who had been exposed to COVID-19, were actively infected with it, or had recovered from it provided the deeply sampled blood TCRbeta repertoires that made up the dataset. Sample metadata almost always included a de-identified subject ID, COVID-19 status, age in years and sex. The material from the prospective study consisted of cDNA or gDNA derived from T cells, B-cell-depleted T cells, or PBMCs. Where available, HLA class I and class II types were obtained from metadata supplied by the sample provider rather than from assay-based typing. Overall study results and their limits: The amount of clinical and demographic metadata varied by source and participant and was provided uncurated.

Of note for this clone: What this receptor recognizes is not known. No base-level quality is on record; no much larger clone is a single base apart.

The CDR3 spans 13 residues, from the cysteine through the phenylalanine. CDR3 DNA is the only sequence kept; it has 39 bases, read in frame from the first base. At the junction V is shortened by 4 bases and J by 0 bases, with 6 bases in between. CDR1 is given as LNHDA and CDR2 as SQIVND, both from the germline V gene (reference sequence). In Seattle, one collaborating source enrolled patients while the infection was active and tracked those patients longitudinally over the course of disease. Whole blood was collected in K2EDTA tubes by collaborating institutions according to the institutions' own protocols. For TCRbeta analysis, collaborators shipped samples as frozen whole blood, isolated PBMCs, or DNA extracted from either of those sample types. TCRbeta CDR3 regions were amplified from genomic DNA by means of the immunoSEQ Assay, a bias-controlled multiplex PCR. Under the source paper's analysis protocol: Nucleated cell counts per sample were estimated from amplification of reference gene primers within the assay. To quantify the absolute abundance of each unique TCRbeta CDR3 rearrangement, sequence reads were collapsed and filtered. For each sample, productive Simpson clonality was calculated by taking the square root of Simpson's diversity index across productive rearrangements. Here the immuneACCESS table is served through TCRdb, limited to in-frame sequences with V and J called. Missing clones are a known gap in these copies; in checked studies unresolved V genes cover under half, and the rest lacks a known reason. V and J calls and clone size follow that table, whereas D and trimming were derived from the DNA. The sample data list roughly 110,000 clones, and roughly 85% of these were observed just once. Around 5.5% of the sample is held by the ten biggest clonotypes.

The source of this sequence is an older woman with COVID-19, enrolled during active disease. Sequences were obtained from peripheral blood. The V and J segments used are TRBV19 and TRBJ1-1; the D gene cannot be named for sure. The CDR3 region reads CASSSGMNTEAFF. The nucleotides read TGTGCCAGTAGTAGCGGAATGAACACTGAAGCTTTCTTT.